The 8 T cell receptor beta chains below come from one sample, sequenced in a study of blood T cell repertoires in COVID-19. Repertoires were generated with immunoSEQ multiplex PCR, while TCRdb's copy carries only in-frame clones and drops some. Of some 180,000 clones listed, approximately 86% are singletons. Sequencing input: peripheral blood. Every receptor here comes from a woman over 75 with COVID-19, enrolled during active disease.

The chain uses TRBV7-9 and TRBJ2-5; a possible D gene is TRBD2 (5 bases). V was shortened by 4 bases and J by 5 bases, with 14 bases between the two germline ends. Germline V gene data show CDR1 as SEHNR and CDR2 as FQNEAQ (reference sequence). There are 14 residues in the CDR3. CDR3 DNA sequence: TGTGCCAGCAGCTCCCTTGATCCGGGGGAGACCCAGTACTTC. Translating it yields CASSSLDPGETQYF.

V usage is TRBV6-2 or TRBV6-3 and J usage is TRBJ1-6; D not resolved. The germline V gene has CDR1 MNHEY and CDR2 SVGEGT. CDR3 length equals 12 residues. V gave up 2 bases and J gave up 11 bases, with 7 bases separating them. CDR3 coding DNA: TGTGCCAGCAGTTACGGTCAGACACCCCTCCACTTT. Amino acid sequence: CASSYGQTPLHF.

This rearrangement joins TRBV19 to TRBJ2-5; 11 bases fit TRBD2. The CDR3 runs to 16 residues. V was clipped by 4 bases and J by 4 bases; unmatched bases: 8. Germline assignment: CDR1 LNHDA and CDR2 SQIVND (reference sequence). CDR3 bases: TGTGCCAGTAGTACCCTACTAGCGGGAGATCCAGAGACCCAGTACTTC. Its translation: CASSTLLAGDPETQYF. Full variable domain (remainder filled in from reference TRBV19 and TRBJ2-5): DGGITQSPKYLFRKEGQNVTLSCEQNLNHDAMYWYRQDPGQGLRLIYYSQIVNDFQKGDIAEGYSVSREKKESFPLTVTSAQKNPTAFYLCASSTLLAGDPETQYFGPGTRLLVL.

The chain carries TRBV18 and TRBJ1-6, with no clear D. V lost 3 bases and J 8 bases, leaving 14 bases between the germline ends. Germline V gene sequence: CDR1 KGHSH, CDR2 LQKENI. The CDR3 is made up of 15 amino acids. The CDR3 reads CASSPSRVPDSPLHF. The CDR3 coding sequence is TGTGCCAGCTCACCTTCACGGGTCCCGGATTCACCCCTCCACTTT.

The chain has TRBV5-6 and TRBJ2-1; the D gene is possibly TRBD1 (5 bases). The CDR3 is made up of 13 amino acids. With 6 bases removed from V and 9 bases from J, the gap between germline ends came to 16 bases. Germline V gene data show CDR1 as SGHDT and CDR2 as YYEEEE. CDR3 bases: TGTGCCAGCACCCTTTGGGGCGTCGGTGAGCAGTTCTTC. It codes for CASTLWGVGEQFF.

The gene calls are TRBV3-1 (or the pseudogene TRBV3-2) and TRBJ2-1; the match to TRBD2 covers 13 bases. The CDR3 sequence is 18 residues long. CDR1 LGHDT and CDR2 YNNKEL come from the germline V gene (reference sequence). With V trimmed by 4 bases and J by 4 bases, 10 bases remained unmatched. The CDR3 is CASSRSGTSGTTYNEQFF. The CDR3 nucleotides read TGTGCCAGCAGCCGATCCGGGACTAGCGGGACTACATACAATGAGCAGTTCTTC.

The V call is TRBV9, the J call TRBJ2-5; D may be TRBD2 (5 bases). Trimming stripped 3 bases from V and 4 bases from J, with 19 bases between. The CDR3 has 16 amino acids. CDR1 is SGDLS and CDR2 is YYNGEE in the germline V gene. The CDR3 sequence is CASSGHLGRSGETQYF. In DNA, the CDR3 is TGTGCCAGCAGCGGCCATTTGGGGAGATCGGGAGAGACCCAGTACTTC.

This clone was detected only a few times. The V and J genes are TRBV6-5 and TRBJ1-5; no clear D. CDR1 is MNHEY, CDR2 SVGAGI, per germline. The V gene lost 4 bases and the J gene lost 5 bases, with 9 bases spanning the gap. The CDR3 loop spans 13 amino acids. CDR3 in DNA: TGTGCCAGCAGTTTCGACGGGTATCAGCCCCAGCATTTT. Protein sequence: CASSFDGYQPQHF.